This paragraph covers one T cell receptor beta chain sequence. Its antigen is unidentified. The data originate from a study of T cell responses to AZD1222 COVID-19 vaccine. Notes on the study in general: Per reports, nearly half of all spike-specific TCRs target regions that are unmutated in variants. Recipients of AZD1222 seropositive at baseline numbered only 6 or 7. Regions 160-218 and 743-854 dominated among vaccine-associated CD4 TCRs spanning spike. Donors were chiefly white British, with a greater number of females, and clonal diversity was perhaps underestimated.

TCRdb's table, derived via immunoSEQ multiplex PCR, lists solely in-frame clones and lacks some. Here the sample spans some 150,000 clones, approximately 86% being singletons. Trimming removed 0 bases at V and 6 bases at J, with 12 bases between. Germline V gene lookup returns CDR1 GTSNPN and CDR2 SVGIG (reference sequence). This CDR3 is 14 amino acids long. The clonotype comes from an adult who received the MenACWY meningococcal vaccine as a control. The source material was peripheral blood, sampled 28 days after the second dose of the MenACWY control vaccine. The chain has TRBV30 and TRBJ1-3; tentatively, D is TRBD1 (5 bases). In nucleotides, the CDR3 is TGTGCCTGGAGTGTACCCACCAGGGCAAACACCATATATTTT. Protein sequence: CAWSVPTRANTIYF. Using reference TRBV30 and TRBJ1-3 for the parts outside the CDR3, the full variable domain is SQTIHQWPATLVQPVGSPLSLECTVEGTSNPNLYWYRQAAGRGLQLLFYSVGIGQISSEVPQNLSASRPQDRQFILSSKKLLLSDSGFYLCAWSVPTRANTIYFGEGSWLTVV.